The TCR beta chain under discussion was sequenced for a study of read filtering for tumor transcriptome and immune sequencing. Study results and limitations: This fraction held mixed bone marrow immune cells after CD138-negative sorting. Dropping single-read clonotypes raised IR-seq and RNA-seq shared-clonotype correlation.

This clonotype was recorded many times. What it binds is unknown. Molecular barcoded adaptors covering alpha/delta and beta/gamma chains were used on 400 to 450 ng RNA. TCRdb re-analysed the reads in MiXCR, keeping a single row per CDR3 protein. In the table there are 20,000 to 25,000 distinct CDR3 sequences, roughly 13% of which are singletons. Germline V gene lookup returns CDR1 SQVTM and CDR2 ANQGSEA. The CDR3 has 15 amino acids. Trimming cost V 2 bases and J 3 bases, with 15 bases left between them. Sampling of bone marrow took place during active disease in every patient. Material for sequencing was a population of CD138-negative cells sorted from bone marrow. This chain uses TRBV29-1 with TRBJ2-3, with a weak D call TRBD1 (5 bases). The clonotype was recovered from a donor at least 40 years old with multiple myeloma. The CDR3 bases are TGCAGCGTTGAAAGGTTGGGCAGGGATACAGATACGCAGTATTTT. Translating it yields CSVERLGRDTDTQYF.